A single sample is the source of the 18 T cell receptor beta chains below, sequenced in a study of blood T cell repertoires in COVID-19. Here immunoSEQ multiplex PCR was the method, and the copy in TCRdb shows in-frame clones only, minus some. The sample records 310,000 or so clones, 91% being singletons. Specimen: peripheral blood. These receptors all stem from a woman aged 25 to 39 with COVID-19, enrolled during active disease.

In this sample, this clone turned up once. The chain carries TRBV28 and TRBJ2-6; the match to TRBD1 covers 9 bases. Germline CDR1 MDHEN, CDR2 SYDVKM. J gave up 0 bases and V 0 bases, and 6 bases lay outside the gene matches. CDR3 length equals 19 residues. The CDR3 spells CASSLWGDRALSGANVLTF. The CDR3 DNA follows: TGTGCCAGCAGTTTATGGGGGGACAGGGCTCTCTCTGGGGCCAACGTCCTGACTTTC.

This clone appeared a single time. The chain carries TRBV27 and TRBJ2-5; the D gene is possibly TRBD1 (6 bases). Trimming removed 3 bases at V and 6 bases at J, with 14 bases between. The V gene's germline CDR1 is MNHEY and CDR2 SMNVEV (reference sequence). CDR3 length: 14 residues. The CDR3 bases are TGTGCCAGCAGTTTGGAAAAGGGGGTCCAGACCCAGTACTTC. This encodes CASSLEKGVQTQYF.

The chain uses TRBV5-1 and TRBJ1-2; D unclear. The germline V and J ends were trimmed by 3 bases and 8 bases, with 20 bases remaining between them. This CDR3 has 15 residues. Germline V lookup: CDR1 SGHRS, CDR2 YFSETQ. Written as DNA, the CDR3 is TGCGCCAGCAGCTCCTCTGTCCTGGAAAGGCGGGGCTACACCTTC. Translating it yields CASSSSVLERRGYTF.

In its sample, this clone was seen once. V is TRBV7-9 and J is TRBJ2-3; D remains ambiguous. V lost 3 bases and J lost 7, with 8 bases in between. The CDR3 is 12 amino acids. CDR1 and CDR2 from the germline V gene are SEHNR and FQNEAQ (reference sequence). The CDR3 is CASSLTSYTQYF. CDR3 DNA sequence: TGTGCCAGCAGCTTGACTTCGTATACGCAGTATTTT.

The chain couples TRBV5-1 to TRBJ2-1; D gene uncertain. The CDR3 contains 14 residues. In germline, CDR1 is SGHRS, CDR2 YFSETQ. V was cut by 0 bases and J by 6 bases, with 10 bases left in between. CDR3 protein: CASSLELFLNEQFF. The CDR3, as DNA: TGCGCCAGCAGCTTGGAATTATTTCTCAATGAGCAGTTCTTC.

The J gene is TRBJ1-2, the V gene TRBV13; a weak D match, TRBD1 (6 bases). V gave up 7 bases and J gave up 6 bases, with 18 bases separating them. CDR1 is PRHDT and CDR2 is FYEKMQ in the germline V gene (reference sequence). There are 14 residues in the CDR3. The CDR3: CASTLVQGVNGYTF. The DNA for the CDR3 is TGTGCCAGCACTCTCGTACAGGGCGTTAATGGCTACACCTTC.

The chain couples TRBV5-8 to TRBJ2-7, with D maybe TRBD1 (8 bases). V was shortened by 4 bases and J by 7 bases, with 18 bases between the two germline ends. The germline gives CDR1 SGHTS, CDR2 YDEGEE. The CDR3 is 14 residues long. CDR3 sequence reads: CASSQRQGRVEQYF. CDR3 bases: TGTGCCAGCAGCCAGAGACAGGGGAGGGTGGAGCAGTACTTC.

This CDR3 is CASRARTGRDNQPQHF. The CDR3 DNA is TGTGCCAGCAGGGCCCGGACAGGGAGGGACAATCAGCCCCAGCATTTT. The rearrangement links TRBV2 to TRBJ1-5; TRBD1 aligns across 8 bases. The CDR3 has 16 residues. The ends lost 6 bases at V and 3 bases at J; junction bases unmatched: 10. CDR1 and CDR2 (germline): SNHLY, FYNNEI.

The rearrangement links TRBV5-1 to TRBJ2-5; D gene uncertain. This CDR3 has 14 amino acids. V dropped 4 bases and J dropped 3 bases, with 13 bases sitting between them. CDR1 is SGHRS, CDR2 YFSETQ, per germline. The CDR3 loop is CASSGTRPEETQYF. The CDR3 nucleotides are TGCGCCAGCAGCGGAACCAGGCCTGAAGAGACCCAGTACTTC.

V and J are TRBV20-1 and TRBJ2-4; D might be TRBD2 (5 bases). The CDR3 length is 11 residues. CDR1 is DFQATT and CDR2 is SNEGSKA in the germline V gene (reference sequence). V lost 1 base, J lost 8 bases, and 6 bases lay in between. CDR3 nucleotides: TGCAGTGCTAGAGGTAGCGACATTCAGTACTTC. Translated: CSARGSDIQYF.

For the CDR3, the DNA is TGTGCCAGCAGTCCCCCAGGGGGACACGAGCAGTACTTC. It encodes CASSPPGGHEQYF. The chain employs TRBV28 and TRBJ2-7, with 7 bases aligning to TRBD1. Germline V CDR1 and CDR2: MDHEN, SYDVKM. V gave up 5 bases and J gave up 5 bases; unmatched junction bases: 6. The CDR3 extends over 13 amino acids.

The rearrangement uses TRBV5-5 and TRBJ2-7; 9 nucleotides match TRBD2. Per germline, CDR1 SGHKS and CDR2 YYEKEE (reference sequence). CDR3 length equals 13 residues. The junction had 5 bases not matched to a gene; V was cut back by 6 bases and J by 4 bases. CDR3 coding DNA: TGTGCCAGCATTCGGGCGGGAGGGTACGAGCAGTACTTC. Protein: CASIRAGGYEQYF.

The chain links TRBV2 to TRBJ2-1, with TRBD2 matching 9 bases. Unmatched junction bases numbered 4, after V lost 8 bases and J lost 5 bases. The CDR3 has 13 residues. Germline V gene sequence: CDR1 SNHLY, CDR2 FYNNEI. CDR3 coding DNA: TGTGCCAGCCAGGGACTAGCCGACAATGAGCAGTTCTTC. This gives the protein CASQGLADNEQFF.

This sequence joins TRBV28 and TRBJ2-7; 8 nucleotides align to TRBD2. V trimming: 6 bases; J trimming: 3 bases; junction bases outside the gene matches: 4. Germline values: CDR1 MDHEN, CDR2 SYDVKM. CDR3 length: 13 amino acids. CDR3 residues: CASRRGLVYEQYF. DNA of the CDR3: TGTGCCAGCAGGAGGGGACTAGTCTACGAGCAGTACTTC.

Here the CDR3 reads CASSSFGTSGATDTQYF. The CDR3 bases are TGTGCCAGCAGCTCGTTCGGGACTAGCGGGGCCACAGATACGCAGTATTTT. This sequence joins TRBV7-2 and TRBJ2-3; 13 nucleotides align to TRBD2. V trimming: 4 bases; J trimming: 2 bases; junction bases outside the gene matches: 6. The CDR3 spans 17 residues. CDR1 is SGHTA and CDR2 is FQGNSA in the germline V gene.

This chain uses TRBV6-5 with TRBJ2-7; D gene uncertain. Between the trimmed V and J ends, which lost 2 bases and 5 bases, there was a span of 10 bases. CDR3 size: 13 residues. The germline V gene has CDR1 MNHEY and CDR2 SVGAGI. CDR3 residues: CASSYEAEDEQYF. CDR3 bases: TGTGCCAGCAGTTACGAGGCCGAAGACGAGCAGTACTTC.

The rearrangement joins TRBV19 to TRBJ2-3; D is possibly TRBD2 (6 bases). This CDR3 spans 15 amino acids. V lost 4 bases and J 0 bases, leaving 11 bases between the germline ends. The germline V gene encodes CDR1 LNHDA and CDR2 SQIVND (reference sequence). CDR3 in DNA: TGTGCCAGTAGTACCCCCGGGACTAGCACAGATACGCAGTATTTT. This codes for CASSTPGTSTDTQYF. Supplemented by reference TRBV19 and TRBJ2-3, the full variable domain reads DGGITQSPKYLFRKEGQNVTLSCEQNLNHDAMYWYRQDPGQGLRLIYYSQIVNDFQKGDIAEGYSVSREKKESFPLTVTSAQKNPTAFYLCASSTPGTSTDTQYFGPGTRLTVL.

There are a few counts of this clone. The chain is built from TRBV6-5 and TRBJ2-1, with 7 bases matching TRBD1. This CDR3 comprises 11 residues. Trimming cost V 8 bases and J 7 bases; bases outside gene matches: 2. Germline CDR1 is MNHEY and CDR2 is SVGAGI. This chain's CDR3 is CASHRGNEQFF. The CDR3 region has the DNA TGTGCCAGCCACAGGGGAAATGAGCAGTTCTTC.